The present entry profiles one T cell receptor (beta chain) with its context. Its antigen remains undetermined. Base qualities are not provided; no much larger clone lies one nucleotide away. This sample is part of a study of T cell changes during pregnancy in multiple sclerosis (dated by TCRdb to about 2019). About the investigation overall: The study looked at changes in the T cell repertoire across pregnancy in women with multiple sclerosis.

Ends trimmed: V by 4 bases, J by 1 base; bases unmatched to a gene: 7. Taken from the germline V gene, the CDR1 and CDR2 loops are SGHRS and YFSETQ. The CDR3 spans 15 residues, from the cysteine through the phenylalanine. This entry keeps only the CDR3 DNA: 45 bases, framed from base 1. Library creation used the immunoSEQ multiplex PCR assay. TCRdb provides this immuneACCESS table in a form limited to in-frame rearrangements. Some clones are lacking; in checked studies, under half of them reflect an unresolved V gene, and why the rest are absent is not known. For this sample there are roughly 97,000 clones; about nine tenths appear just once. The top ten hold around 0.76% of the sample.

The V and J genes are TRBV5-1 and TRBJ1-1; 7 bases in the junction line up with TRBD1. This TCR was recovered from a female donor in good health, enrolled as a control in a pregnancy study. Sequencing used peripheral blood, obtained in the second trimester of pregnancy. CDR3 protein: CASSPSGTENTEAFF. Here is the DNA: TGCGCCAGCAGCCCCTCAGGGACAGAGAACACTGAAGCTTTCTTT. With the rest looked up from the reference TRBV5-1 and TRBJ1-1 genes rather than sequenced, the full variable domain is KAGVTQTPRYLIKTRGQQVTLSCSPISGHRSVSWYQQTPGQGLQFLFEYFSETQRNKGNFPGRFSGRQFSNSRSEMNVSTLELGDSALYLCASSPSGTENTEAFFGQGTRLTVV.